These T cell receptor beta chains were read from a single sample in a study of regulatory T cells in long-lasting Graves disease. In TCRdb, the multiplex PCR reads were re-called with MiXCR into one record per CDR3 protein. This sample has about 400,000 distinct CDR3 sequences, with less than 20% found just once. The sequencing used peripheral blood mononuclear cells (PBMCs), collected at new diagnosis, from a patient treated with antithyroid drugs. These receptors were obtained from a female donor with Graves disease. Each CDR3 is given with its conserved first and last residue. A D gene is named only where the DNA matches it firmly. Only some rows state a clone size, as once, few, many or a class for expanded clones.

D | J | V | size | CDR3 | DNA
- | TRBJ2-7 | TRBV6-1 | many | CASSALGRRADEQYF | TGTGCCAGCAGTGCTTTAGGCCGAAGGGCGGACGAGCAGTACTTC
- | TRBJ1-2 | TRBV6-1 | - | CASSETTGRGYGYTF | TGTGCCAGCAGTGAAACGACCGGGCGCGGTTATGGCTACACCTTC
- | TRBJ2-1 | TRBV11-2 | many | CASIITPSGDHEQFF | TGTGCCAGCATCATCACGCCTTCGGGAGACCATGAGCAGTTCTTC
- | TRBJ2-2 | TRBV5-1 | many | CASSFGIDGELFF | TGCGCCAGCAGCTTCGGGATCGACGGGGAGCTGTTTTTT
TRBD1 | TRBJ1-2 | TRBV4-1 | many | CASSQGDSYGYTF | TGCGCCAGCAGCCAGGGGGACAGTTATGGCTACACCTTC
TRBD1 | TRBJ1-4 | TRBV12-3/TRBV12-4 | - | CASSLAGGTEKLFF | TGTGCCAGCAGTTTAGCAGGGGGCACTGAAAAACTGTTTTTT
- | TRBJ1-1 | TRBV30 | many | CAWSSAWNTEAFF | TGTGCCTGGAGTTCAGCGTGGAACACTGAAGCTTTCTTT
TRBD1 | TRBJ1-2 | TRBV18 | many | CASSPRGTGEGYTF | TGTGCCAGCTCACCACGAGGGACAGGGGAAGGCTACACCTTC
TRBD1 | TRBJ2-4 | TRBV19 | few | CASSTLPGQGPSIQYF | TGTGCCAGTAGTACCCTCCCGGGACAGGGACCGAGCATTCAGTACTTC
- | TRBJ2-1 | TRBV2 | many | CASRRLDPQSYNEQFF | TGTGCCAGCAGACGACTCGATCCACAATCCTACAATGAGCAGTTCTTC
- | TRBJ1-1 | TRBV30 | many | CAWSRDTPVNTEAFF | TGTGCCTGGAGTCGGGACACCCCTGTGAACACTGAAGCTTTCTTT
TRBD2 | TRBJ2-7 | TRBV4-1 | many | CASSQGGGGTYEQYF | TGCGCCAGCAGCCAAGGGGGCGGGGGAACCTACGAGCAGTACTTC
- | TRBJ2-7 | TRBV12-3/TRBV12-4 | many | CASSLYLGEQYF | TGTGCCAGCAGTTTATATCTGGGGGAGCAGTACTTC
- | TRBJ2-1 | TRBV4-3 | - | CASSQALDEQFF | TGCGCCAGCAGCCAAGCCCTGGATGAGCAGTTCTTC
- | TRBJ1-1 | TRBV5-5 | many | CASSLGSTSYRFSNTEAFF | TGTGCCAGCAGCTTAGGGTCGACAAGCTATAGATTCTCGAACACTGAAGCTTTCTTT
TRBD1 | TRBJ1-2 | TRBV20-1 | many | CSARDGTGNYGYTF | TGCAGTGCTAGAGATGGGACAGGGAACTATGGCTACACCTTC
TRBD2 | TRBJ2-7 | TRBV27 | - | CASSRVAGELAYEQYF | TGTGCCAGCTCACGAGTAGCGGGAGAATTGGCCTACGAGCAGTACTTC
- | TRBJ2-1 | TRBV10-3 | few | CATTVGTGKENNEQFF | TGTGCCACGACAGTGGGGACCGGGAAAGAGAACAATGAGCAGTTCTTC
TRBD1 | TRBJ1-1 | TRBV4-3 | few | CASSQDTGDRARVDAEAFF | TGCGCCAGCAGCCAAGATACGGGCGACAGGGCGAGGGTTGACGCTGAAGCTTTCTTT
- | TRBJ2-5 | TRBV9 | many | CASSVAQLETQYF | TGTGCCAGCAGCGTAGCTCAGTTGGAGACCCAGTACTTC
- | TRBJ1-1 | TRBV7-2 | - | CASSQLGHSNTEAFF | TGTGCCAGCAGCCAATTAGGACATTCGAACACTGAAGCTTTCTTT
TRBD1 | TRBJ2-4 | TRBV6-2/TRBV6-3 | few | CASSSDRGSLLF | TGTGCCAGCAGTTCTGACAGGGGCAGTCTTCTCTTC
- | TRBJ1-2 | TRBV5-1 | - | CASSPRDLYGYTF | TGCGCCAGCAGCCCCCGGGACCTCTATGGCTACACCTTC
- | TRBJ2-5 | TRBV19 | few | CASSTGSAETQYF | TGTGCCAGTAGTACCGGGTCGGCGGAGACCCAGTACTTC
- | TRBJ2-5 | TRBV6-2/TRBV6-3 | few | CASSENRVETQYF | TGTGCCAGCAGTGAAAACAGGGTCGAGACCCAGTACTTC
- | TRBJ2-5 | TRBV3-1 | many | CASSHGPVPIQETQYF | TGTGCCAGCAGCCATGGACCCGTCCCGATCCAAGAGACCCAGTACTTC
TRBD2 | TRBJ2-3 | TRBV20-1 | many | CSTVGLAVTSTDTQYF | TGCAGTACCGTTGGACTAGCGGTAACTAGCACAGATACGCAGTATTTT
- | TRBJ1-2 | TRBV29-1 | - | CSVETERYGYTF | TGCAGCGTTGAAACAGAACGCTATGGCTACACCTTC
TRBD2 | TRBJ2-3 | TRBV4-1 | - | CASSQGFTSGARDTQYF | TGCGCCAGCAGCCAAGGGTTCACTAGCGGGGCTAGAGATACGCAGTATTTT
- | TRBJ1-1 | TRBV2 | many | CASGQSVEAFF | TGTGCCAGTGGACAGTCGGTTGAAGCTTTCTTT
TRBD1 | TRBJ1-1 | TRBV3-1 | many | CASSRDRAAEAFF | TGTGCCAGCAGCCGGGACAGGGCTGCTGAAGCTTTCTTT
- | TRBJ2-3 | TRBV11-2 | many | CASSLGGSRTDTQYF | TGTGCCAGCAGCTTAGGCGGCTCCCGCACAGATACGCAGTATTTT
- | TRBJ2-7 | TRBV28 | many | CASSFWGPRSYEQYF | TGTGCCAGCAGTTTTTGGGGGCCGCGATCCTACGAGCAGTACTTC
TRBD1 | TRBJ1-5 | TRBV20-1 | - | CSDATGTATRRNQPQHF | TGCAGTGACGCGACCGGGACAGCAACTCGAAGGAATCAGCCCCAGCATTTT
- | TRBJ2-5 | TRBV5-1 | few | CASSRFGREQETQYF | TGCGCCAGCAGCCGCTTTGGAAGAGAACAAGAGACCCAGTACTTC
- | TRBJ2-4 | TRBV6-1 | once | CASSTGTSGGNIQYF | TGTGCCAGCAGTACCGGGACCTCCGGGGGAAACATTCAGTACTTC
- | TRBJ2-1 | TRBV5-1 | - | CASSFGGDYNEQFF | TGCGCCAGCAGCTTCGGGGGAGACTACAATGAGCAGTTCTTC
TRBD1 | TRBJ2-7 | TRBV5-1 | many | CASSSPGQGLEQYF | TGCGCCAGCAGCTCCCCGGGACAGGGTCTCGAGCAGTACTTC
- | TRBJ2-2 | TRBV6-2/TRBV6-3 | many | CASRLATGTNTGELFF | TGTGCCAGCAGGCTGGCTACTGGGACCAACACCGGGGAGCTGTTTTTT
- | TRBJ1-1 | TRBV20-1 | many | CSASAPANTEAFF | TGCAGTGCTAGTGCCCCAGCCAACACTGAAGCTTTCTTT
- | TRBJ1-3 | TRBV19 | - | CASSIDGSSGNTIYF | TGTGCCAGTAGTATCGACGGGAGCTCTGGAAACACCATATATTTT
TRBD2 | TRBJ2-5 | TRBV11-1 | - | CASSLREIGETQYF | TGTGCCAGCAGCCTGCGGGAGATCGGAGAGACCCAGTACTTC
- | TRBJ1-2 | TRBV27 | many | CASSLSFRFTNYGYTF | TGTGCCAGCAGTTTATCCTTCCGGTTTACTAACTATGGCTACACCTTC
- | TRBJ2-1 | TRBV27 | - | CASSLLQSYNEQFF | TGTGCCAGCAGTTTATTACAGTCGTACAATGAGCAGTTCTTC
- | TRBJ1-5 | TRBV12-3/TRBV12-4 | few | CASSFSPGSNQPQHF | TGTGCCAGCAGTTTTTCGCCCGGGAGCAATCAGCCCCAGCATTTT
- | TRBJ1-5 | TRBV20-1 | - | CSARVQGGFGNQPQHF | TGCAGTGCTAGAGTTCAGGGCGGTTTTGGCAATCAGCCCCAGCATTTT
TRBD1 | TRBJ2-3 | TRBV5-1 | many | CASSLQATGQGPDTQYF | TGCGCCAGCAGCTTGCAGGCGACGGGACAGGGCCCAGATACGCAGTATTTT
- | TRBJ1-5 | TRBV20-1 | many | CSASQRWGATLNSNQPQHF | TGCAGTGCTAGCCAGAGATGGGGGGCTACCCTAAATAGCAATCAGCCCCAGCATTTT
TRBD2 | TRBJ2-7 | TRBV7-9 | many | CASSLVTLTSGRTHEQYF | TGTGCCAGCAGCTTAGTTACCCTCACTAGCGGGAGAACCCACGAGCAGTACTTC
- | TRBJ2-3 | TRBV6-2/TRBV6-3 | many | CASSRLEMTDTQYF | TGTGCCAGCAGCAGGTTAGAAATGACAGATACGCAGTATTTT
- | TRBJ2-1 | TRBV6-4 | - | CASSPPYSYNEQFF | TGTGCCAGCTCTCCGCCGTACTCCTACAATGAGCAGTTCTTC
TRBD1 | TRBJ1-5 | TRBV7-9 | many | CASSLWTGGIPSNQPQHF | TGTGCCAGCAGCTTATGGACAGGGGGCATTCCTAGCAATCAGCCCCAGCATTTT
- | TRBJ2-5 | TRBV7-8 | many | CASSLAEVGETQYF | TGTGCCAGCAGCTTAGCGGAAGTGGGGGAGACCCAGTACTTC
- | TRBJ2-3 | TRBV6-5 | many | CASSYGTTYTDTQYF | TGTGCCAGCAGTTATGGAACTACCTACACAGATACGCAGTATTTT
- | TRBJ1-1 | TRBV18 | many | CASSPRIWDEAFF | TGTGCCAGCTCACCACGGATTTGGGATGAAGCTTTCTTT
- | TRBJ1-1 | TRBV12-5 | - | CATRGLSHRDLNTEAFF | TGTGCTACCCGGGGCCTCAGCCACAGAGACCTGAACACTGAAGCTTTCTTT
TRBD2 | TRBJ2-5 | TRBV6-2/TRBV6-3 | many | CASSPTIQREQETQYF | TGTGCCAGCAGCCCCACCATCCAGCGGGAGCAAGAGACCCAGTACTTC
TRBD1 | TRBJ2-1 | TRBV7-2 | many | CASTPSGDRVNEQFF | TGTGCCAGCACCCCAAGCGGGGACAGGGTGAATGAGCAGTTCTTC
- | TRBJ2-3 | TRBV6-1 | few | CASSAGTASTDTQYF | TGTGCCAGCAGTGCAGGGACTGCTAGCACAGATACGCAGTATTTT
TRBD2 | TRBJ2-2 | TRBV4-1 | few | CASSLSGENTGELFF | TGCGCCAGCAGTCTGAGCGGGGAGAACACCGGGGAGCTGTTTTTT